This T cell receptor (beta chain) derives from a study of cytomegalovirus exposure and HLA in healthy donors. General observations from the study: A later analysis reported that several of the most significant clusters appeared to be linked to common viral pathogens, among them Epstein-Barr virus. CMV serostatus was the only immune exposure information that was available.

Healthy donors of bone marrow made up the group. PCR used 60 Vbeta primers and 13 Jbeta primers. Here immunoSEQ multiplex PCR was the method, and the copy in TCRdb shows in-frame clones only, minus some. The sample carries about 190,000 clones, approximately 84% recorded once. Details on this clone: Its antigen is unidentified.

In germline, CDR1 is SGDLS, CDR2 YYNGEE. CDR3 size: 16 residues. The V segment lost 4 bases and the J segment 2 bases; nucleotides outside the gene matches: 8. Sequenced: PBMCs. The sequence was obtained from a man aged 45 to 65 in good health and CMV-seronegative. The rearrangement uses TRBV9 and TRBJ2-1; 8 positions agree with TRBD1. The CDR3 coding sequence is TGTGCCAGCAGCCCCACGGGACAGGTGACCTACAATGAGCAGTTCTTC. Translated: CASSPTGQVTYNEQFF.